The 22 T cell receptor beta chains listed next were all sequenced from one sample in a study of CD8+ T cells in alopecia areata. The treatment here: oral pan-JAK inhibitor, 5-10 mg twice daily. Extraction and reverse transcription of RNA yielded cDNA as the sequencing template. Assay: immunoSEQ multiplex PCR; the TCRdb copy retains only in-frame clones and omits some. The sample includes some 190,000 clones, roughly 66% of them seen just once. Source: CD4+ T cells sorted from blood, taken at week 24, from a patient treated with tofacitinib. The source of these receptors is a human donor with alopecia areata.

V and J are TRBV9 and TRBJ2-5, with D perhaps matching TRBD1 (6 bases). V was cut by 2 bases and J by 1 base, with 6 bases left in between. CDR3 length equals 13 residues. Germline V gives CDR1 SGDLS, CDR2 YYNGEE. The CDR3 bases are TGTGCCAGCAGCGTGGACAGCCAAGAGACCCAGTACTTC. It is translated as CASSVDSQETQYF.

The sample holds a few counts of this clone. The same CDR3 arises from other DNA sequences in this sample as well. The CDR3 sequence is CSVRDTGELFF. The DNA of the CDR3 is TGCAGCGTCAGGGACACCGGGGAGCTGTTTTTT. The chain carries TRBV29-1 and TRBJ2-2; weak D call: TRBD1 (5 bases). The V end lost 6 bases, the J end lost 3 bases, and 5 bases lay between the germline ends. CDR3 length: 11 residues. The V gene's germline CDR1 is SQVTM and CDR2 ANQGSEA.

This clone appeared a single time. The genes are TRBV5-1 and TRBJ2-7; 8 bases align to TRBD1. This CDR3 has 13 residues. V dropped 4 bases and J dropped 6; count of bases not matched to a gene: 6. CDR1 SGHRS and CDR2 YFSETQ come from the germline V gene. Written as DNA, the CDR3 is TGCGCCAGCAGCCTGGAGACAGGGGTCGAGCAGTACTTC. Its protein is CASSLETGVEQYF.

The gene calls are TRBV14 and TRBJ2-3; D gene unclear. V was pared by 1 base and J by 5 bases, with 7 bases between. The CDR3 extends over 13 amino acids. Looked up from germline, CDR1 is SGHDN and CDR2 is FVKESK. The DNA for the CDR3 is TGTGCCAGCAGCCAAGGGGCCCGAGATACGCAGTATTTT. Translating it yields CASSQGARDTQYF.

By share of the sample, this clone is medium-sized. The chain carries TRBV11-3 and TRBJ1-1; D not resolved. The CDR3 has 13 amino acids. Per the germline V gene, CDR1 is SGHNT and CDR2 is YENEEA. V was clipped by 0 bases and J by 4 bases, with 6 bases between them. CDR3: CASSLDLITEAFF. In nucleotides, the CDR3 is TGTGCCAGCAGCTTAGATCTAATCACTGAAGCTTTCTTT.

The chain links TRBV30 to TRBJ2-2; D ambiguous. V lost 4 bases and J lost 6, with 9 bases in between. The germline CDR1 and CDR2 sequences are GTSNPN and SVGIG (reference sequence). CDR3 length equals 12 residues. DNA of the CDR3: TGTGCCTGGACAGCCCTCCCCGGGGAGCTGTTTTTT. The encoded protein is CAWTALPGELFF.

The gene calls are TRBV7-2 and TRBJ2-3; the D is unclear. Germline CDR1 SGHTA, CDR2 FQGNSA. The CDR3 contains 16 residues. The V and J ends lost 4 bases and 1 base respectively, with 15 bases between them. The CDR3 loop reads CASSSFWSSRTDTQYF. The CDR3 DNA reads TGTGCCAGCAGCTCATTCTGGAGCTCTCGCACAGATACGCAGTATTTT.

The chain uses TRBV11-2 and TRBJ2-5; TRBD2 might be the D (5 bases). Germline V gives CDR1 SGHAT, CDR2 FQNNGV. The CDR3 contains 15 residues. Trimming stripped 3 bases from V and 4 bases from J, with 15 bases between. The CDR3 region is CASSFLGGDPETQYF. The DNA of the CDR3 is TGTGCCAGCAGCTTTCTAGGAGGAGACCCAGAGACCCAGTACTTC.

This rearrangement joins TRBV4-2 to TRBJ1-1; no reliable D call. The CDR3 loop spans 14 amino acids. The germline V and J ends were trimmed by 1 base and 0 bases, with 6 bases remaining between them. Germline V gives CDR1 LGHNA, CDR2 YNFKEQ. The CDR3, as DNA: TGTGCCAGCAGCCAAGGCAGTTTGAACACTGAAGCTTTCTTT. Protein sequence: CASSQGSLNTEAFF.

This clone was picked up a small number of times. The chain is built from TRBV6-5 and TRBJ2-7; D gene ambiguous. Trimming took 6 bases from V and 2 from J, leaving 11 bases between them. Germline V gene data show CDR1 as MNHEY and CDR2 as SVGAGI. The CDR3 consists of 13 residues. The CDR3 loop reads CASRRRPTYEQYF. The CDR3 DNA sequence: TGTGCCAGCAGGCGAAGACCGACCTACGAGCAGTACTTC.

The gene calls are TRBV2 and TRBJ2-7, with D maybe TRBD2 (6 bases). This CDR3 is built from 14 residues. Trimming took off 9 bases at V and 6 bases at J, with 21 bases between the two ends. Germline V gene sequence: CDR1 SNHLY, CDR2 FYNNEI. CDR3 DNA sequence: TGTGCCAGAGCGGGCCTAGCAGGGAACTCCGAGCAGTACTTC. Translated: CARAGLAGNSEQYF.

This clone was counted a few times. The chain carries TRBV30 and TRBJ2-1; 10 bases map to TRBD2. With 3 bases clipped from V and 6 bases from J, the junction kept 5 bases outside the gene matches. The CDR3 has 14 amino acids. The germline V gene has CDR1 GTSNPN and CDR2 SVGIG (reference sequence). The CDR3 region is CAWSSGGATNEQFF. DNA of the CDR3: TGTGCCTGGAGCAGCGGGGGGGCCACCAATGAGCAGTTCTTC.

Concerning this clone itself: The sample carries other DNA sequences with the same CDR3. The chain combines TRBV5-1 with TRBJ1-1, with no clear D. Trimming left V 1 base short and J 1 base short, with 8 bases between. CDR3 length equals 14 residues. Looked up from germline, CDR1 is SGHRS and CDR2 is YFSETQ. For the CDR3, the DNA is TGCGCCAGCAGCTTGAATTCCGCGAACACTGAAGCTTTCTTT. Translated, it gives CASSLNSANTEAFF.

The chain recombines TRBV9 with TRBJ2-3, with TRBD2 matching over 7 bases. Germline V CDR1 and CDR2: SGDLS, YYNGEE. V was clipped by 3 bases and J by 2 bases; unmatched bases: 3. The CDR3 has 14 residues. CDR3 nucleotide sequence: TGTGCCAGCAGCGCGGGGACTACCACAGATACGCAGTATTTT. Translating gives CASSAGTTTDTQYF.

The chain links TRBV7-9 to TRBJ2-5; possibly TRBD2 for D (5 bases). CDR3 length equals 13 residues. CDR1 SEHNR and CDR2 FQNEAQ come from the germline V gene (reference sequence). Trimming removed 5 bases from V and 4 bases from J, with 11 bases in between. The chain's CDR3 is CASSLREGETQYF. For the CDR3, the DNA is TGTGCCAGCAGCCTGAGGGAAGGAGAGACCCAGTACTTC.

This clone was observed a few times. The chain carries TRBV7-9 and TRBJ2-3; possibly TRBD2 for D (7 bases). The CDR3 sequence is 15 residues long. V lost 5 bases and J 2 bases, leaving 14 bases between the germline ends. Germline assignment: CDR1 SEHNR and CDR2 FQNEAQ (reference sequence). The CDR3 sequence: CASSLGAGDTDTQYF. In nucleotides, the CDR3 is TGTGCCAGCAGCCTGGGGGCGGGGGACACAGATACGCAGTATTTT.

This clone occurred once. This chain links TRBV25-1 with TRBJ2-6, with D possibly being TRBD1 (5 bases). V gave up 8 bases and J gave up 4 bases, with 21 bases separating them. Germline V gene data show CDR1 as MGHDK and CDR2 as SYGVNS. The CDR3 covers 17 residues. CDR3 DNA: TGTGCCAGCCGCCCCCCCCAGGGTTCGATAGGGGCCAACGTCCTGACTTTC. Its translation is CASRPPQGSIGANVLTF.

The rearrangement joins TRBV4-3 to TRBJ1-2; D remains unclear. Germline V lookup: CDR1 LGHNA, CDR2 YSLEER. V lost 0 bases to trimming and J lost 2 bases, with 7 bases between them. This CDR3 contains 14 residues. The CDR3 loop reads CASSQETVNYGYTF. The CDR3 region has the DNA TGCGCCAGCAGCCAAGAAACAGTCAACTATGGCTACACCTTC.

The chain is built from TRBV30 and TRBJ1-1, with 8 bases matching TRBD1. Germline loops: CDR1 GTSNPN, CDR2 SVGIG (reference sequence). The CDR3 sequence is 15 residues long. The J segment lost 0 bases and the V segment lost 3 bases, leaving 6 bases of the junction unmatched. CDR3 sequence reads: CAWSPGTGLNTEAFF. The DNA for the CDR3 is TGTGCCTGGAGCCCAGGGACAGGTTTGAACACTGAAGCTTTCTTT.

This chain joins TRBV5-1 and TRBJ1-2; the match to TRBD1 covers 7 bases. J was trimmed by 8 bases and V by 5 bases; bases with no gene match: 9. The CDR3 totals 13 residues. The germline CDR1 and CDR2 sequences are SGHRS and YFSETQ. CDR3 sequence: CASRQETGDGYTF. The CDR3 DNA sequence: TGCGCCAGCAGACAAGAAACAGGGGACGGCTACACCTTC.

J is TRBJ2-4 and V is TRBV4-1, with a tentative D call TRBD1 (5 bases). Germline-derived CDR1 and CDR2 are MGHRA and YSYEKL. The CDR3 spans 13 residues. V was cut by 4 bases and J by 6 bases, with 10 bases left in between. This chain's CDR3 is CASSLPTVNIQYF. The CDR3 DNA is TGCGCCAGCAGCCTCCCGACAGTAAACATTCAGTACTTC.

The gene calls are TRBV30 and TRBJ2-5, with D unresolved. This CDR3 region has 11 residues. Germline CDR1 reads GTSNPN; CDR2 reads SVGIG (reference sequence). Trimming left V 8 bases short and J 5 bases short, with 12 bases between. CDR3 amino acids: CATARVETQYF. The CDR3 region has the DNA TGTGCCACAGCTCGGGTGGAGACCCAGTACTTC.